What follows are 24 T cell receptor beta chains derived from one specimen sequenced in a study of breast tumors, draining lymph nodes, adjacent tissues. Each CDR3 protein is one row after TCRdb ran MiXCR on the multiplex PCR reads. The table lists under 300,000 distinct CDR3 sequences, approximately 36% of them singletons. The lymph nodes were axillary draining lymph nodes from breast cancer patients. Sequencing was performed on axillary lymph node tissue. These receptors were obtained from a female donor with breast cancer. Some clones in this sample may be carry-over from other donors' samples.

This clonotype has ten or more counts. The chain carries TRBV18 and TRBJ1-4; D not certain. Looked up from germline, CDR1 is KGHSH and CDR2 is LQKENI. Trimming removed 5 bases from V and 0 bases from J, with 10 bases in between. The CDR3 runs to 15 residues. DNA for the CDR3: TGTGCCAGCTCAGTTACAAGATCAACTAATGAAAAACTGTTTTTT. This sequence encodes CASSVTRSTNEKLFF. The whole variable domain, remainder taken from reference TRBV18 and TRBJ1-4, is NAGVMQNPRHLVRRRGQEARLRCSPMKGHSHVYWYRQLPEEGLKFMVYLQKENIIDESGMPKERFSAEFPKEGPSILRIQQVVRGDSAAYFCASSVTRSTNEKLFFGSGTQLSVL.

This clonotype has a count of ten or more. The chain uses TRBV7-3 and TRBJ2-1, with D maybe TRBD2 (5 bases). Germline-derived CDR1 and CDR2 are SGHTA and FQGTGA. The CDR3 is 14 residues long. Trimming removed 0 bases from V and 6 bases from J, with 9 bases in between. This CDR3 is CASSLTRGINEQFF. CDR3 sequence (DNA): TGTGCCAGCAGCTTAACGAGAGGGATCAATGAGCAGTTCTTC. The full variable domain, its missing parts supplied by reference TRBV7-3 and TRBJ2-1, is GAGVSQTPSNKVTEKGKYVELRCDPISGHTALYWYRQSLGQGPEFLIYFQGTGAADDSGLPNDRFFAVRPEGSVSTLKIQRTERGDSAVYLCASSLTRGINEQFFGPGTRLTVL.

This clonotype occurred many times. V usage is TRBV4-3 and J usage is TRBJ2-3, with a tentative D call TRBD1 (6 bases). From germline, CDR1 is LGHNA and CDR2 YSLEER. The CDR3 contains 16 residues. V was clipped by 3 bases and J by 0 bases, with 13 bases between them. The CDR3 protein is CASSQGTYVSTDTQYF. For the CDR3, the DNA is TGCGCCAGCAGCCAGGGGACATATGTAAGCACAGATACGCAGTATTTT.

At least ten counts were recorded for this clonotype. The V gene is TRBV11-2, the J gene TRBJ1-6; 7 bases are a match to TRBD1. The CDR3 sequence is 15 residues long. Per the germline V gene, CDR1 is SGHAT and CDR2 is FQNNGV. The V and J ends lost 1 base and 8 bases, in that order; junction bases with no gene match: 5. The CDR3 DNA sequence: TGTGCCAGCAGCTTAGCGTTCAGGGGGTATTCACCCCTCCACTTT. Translating it yields CASSLAFRGYSPLHF.

This clonotype has at least ten counts. The rearrangement links TRBV19 to TRBJ1-6, with 7 nucleotides matching TRBD1. The CDR3 has 15 amino acids. Germline-derived CDR1 and CDR2 are LNHDA and SQIVND (reference sequence). The V segment lost 6 bases and the J segment 4 bases; nucleotides outside the gene matches: 6. The CDR3 sequence is CASRFQQGYNSPLHF. The DNA of the CDR3 is TGTGCCAGTAGGTTCCAACAGGGGTATAATTCACCCCTCCACTTT. Combining the CDR3 with reference TRBV19 and TRBJ1-6 gives the whole variable domain DGGITQSPKYLFRKEGQNVTLSCEQNLNHDAMYWYRQDPGQGLRLIYYSQIVNDFQKGDIAEGYSVSREKKESFPLTVTSAQKNPTAFYLCASRFQQGYNSPLHFGNGTRLTVT.

This clonotype was counted ten times or more. V gene TRBV24-1 combines with J gene TRBJ2-2; the D gene is possibly TRBD1 (6 bases). Germline loops: CDR1 KGHDR, CDR2 SFDVKD. This CDR3 is built from 15 residues. Trimming cost V 4 bases and J 3 bases, with 11 bases left between them. This CDR3 is CATSDTGHDTGELFF. The CDR3 nucleotides read TGTGCCACCAGTGACACGGGACATGACACCGGGGAGCTGTTTTTT.

This sequence joins TRBV7-2 and TRBJ2-7, with TRBD1 identical over 9 bases. Germline assignment: CDR1 SGHTA and CDR2 FQGNSA. V trimming: 4 bases; J trimming: 2 bases; junction bases outside the gene matches: 15. The CDR3 loop spans 18 amino acids. CDR3 in amino acids: CASSWAGTRGQGTYEQYF. CDR3 coding DNA: TGTGCCAGCAGCTGGGCCGGAACGCGCGGACAGGGGACCTACGAGCAGTACTTC.

This chain connects TRBV20-1 to TRBJ1-4; possibly TRBD1 for D (6 bases). Germline assignment: CDR1 DFQATT and CDR2 SNEGSKA (reference sequence). Deletions cut 3 bases from V and 7 bases from J, with 12 bases between. CDR3 length: 13 amino acids. The CDR3 DNA is TGCAGTGCTAGCAGGCGAGGGGGTGAAAAACTGTTTTTT. The encoded protein is CSASRRGGEKLFF.

The rearrangement links TRBV2 to TRBJ2-1; 16 bases agree with TRBD2. This CDR3 contains 17 residues. From germline, CDR1 is SNHLY and CDR2 FYNNEI. Trimming took 3 bases from V and 9 from J; bases not matched to a gene: 8. The CDR3 loop reads CASSELGLAGGYGEQFF. The CDR3 nucleotides read TGTGCCAGCAGTGAGTTGGGACTAGCGGGAGGGTATGGTGAGCAGTTCTTC.

About this clonotype: Given a much more abundant clone one base away, this may be a read error. V usage is TRBV6-5 and J usage is TRBJ1-2; 7 nucleotides match TRBD1. The CDR3 runs to 13 residues. Trimming removed 5 bases from V and 5 bases from J; junction bases left unmatched: 5. CDR1 MNHEY and CDR2 SVGAGI come from the germline V gene. CDR3 nucleotide sequence: TGTGCCAGCAGTCATGAGACAGGGTATGGCTACACCTTC. This encodes CASSHETGYGYTF.

In this sample, this clonotype turned up many times. The chain has TRBV7-2 and TRBJ2-5; 10 nucleotides line up with TRBD1. The CDR3 totals 13 residues. The germline V gene encodes CDR1 SGHTA and CDR2 FQGNSA. Trimming removed 6 bases from V and 6 bases from J; junction bases left unmatched: 4. Written as DNA, the CDR3 is TGTGCCAGCAGACCGGACAGGGGGAAGACCCAGTACTTC. It specifies CASRPDRGKTQYF.

Details on this clonotype: This sequence may be a read error, since a much larger clone differs from it by one base. The chain uses TRBV9 and TRBJ2-1, with unresolved D. This CDR3 contains 15 residues. Germline V gene lookup returns CDR1 SGDLS and CDR2 YYNGEE. CDR3 sequence reads: CASSVGWIAYNEPFF. The CDR3 DNA reads as TGTGCCAGCAGCGTAGGGTGGATTGCTTACAATGAGCCGTTCTTC.

The chain is built from TRBV20-1 and TRBJ2-2; 9 bases line up with TRBD2. The CDR3 is 14 amino acids. Trimming removed 7 bases from V and 0 bases from J; junction bases left unmatched: 3. CDR1 is DFQATT and CDR2 is SNEGSKA in the germline V gene (reference sequence). DNA of the CDR3: TGCAGTGACCTAGCGGGACCGAACACCGGGGAGCTGTTTTTT. Translated, it gives CSDLAGPNTGELFF.

On this clonotype: A read error is possible here, since a much larger clone lies one base away. This is likely a read error, given that the CDR3 carries no conserved phenylalanine or tryptophan at its end. The chain combines TRBV4-3 with TRBJ2-7, with TRBD1 as a possible D gene (5 bases). Trimming removed 0 bases at V and 1 base at J, with 13 bases between. The CDR3 is 16 amino acids. The V gene's germline CDR1 is LGHNA and CDR2 YSLEER. CDR3 DNA sequence: TGCGCCAGCAGCCAAGATTGGACACAAGATTCCTACGAGCAGTACCTC. It yields the protein CASSQDWTQDSYEQYL.

The chain recombines TRBV12-5 with TRBJ2-5, with 11 bases fitting TRBD2. Looked up from germline, CDR1 is LGHNT and CDR2 is FRNRAP. This CDR3 is built from 14 residues. V was clipped by 6 bases and J by 3 bases; unmatched bases: 3. CDR3 sequence: CASGLAGEEETQYF. For the CDR3, the DNA is TGTGCTAGTGGACTAGCGGGAGAGGAAGAGACCCAGTACTTC. The full variable domain, with the rest looked up from reference TRBV12-5 and TRBJ2-5, is DARVTQTPRHKVTEMGQEVTMRCQPILGHNTVFWYRQTMMQGLELLAYFRNRAPLDDSGMPKDRFSAEMPDATLATLKIQPSEPRDSAVYFCASGLAGEEETQYFGPGTRLLVL.

This clonotype was seen at least ten times. The chain couples TRBV11-2 to TRBJ2-1; TRBD1 is a possible D gene (5 bases). Trimming stripped 2 bases from V and 6 bases from J, with 11 bases between. CDR3 length equals 14 residues. Germline lookup yields CDR1 SGHAT and CDR2 FQNNGV. The CDR3 region is CASSLQRRGNEQFF. CDR3 in DNA: TGTGCCAGCAGCTTACAGCGAAGGGGCAATGAGCAGTTCTTC.

This clonotype was recorded many times. A single base separates this from a much larger clone, so it may be a read error. The rearrangement links TRBV20-1 to TRBJ2-6, with D possibly TRBD1 on 5 matching bases. This CDR3 has 14 residues. CDR1 and CDR2 from the germline V gene are DFQATT and SNEGSKA (reference sequence). The CDR3: CSASGQAGATVLTF. Here the CDR3 DNA reads TGCAGTGCTAGTGGGCAGGCTGGGGCCACCGTCCTGACTTTC.

V gene TRBV5-1 combines with J gene TRBJ2-1; TRBD1 aligns across 7 bases. The CDR3 extends over 15 amino acids. Germline V gene data show CDR1 as SGHRS and CDR2 as YFSETQ. V dropped 0 bases and J dropped 12; count of bases not matched to a gene: 12. In nucleotides, the CDR3 is TGCGCCAGCAGCTTGGACACAGCAGGGACAGATACGCAGTTCTTC. Amino acid sequence: CASSLDTAGTDTQFF.

A word on this clonotype: A much larger clone is a single base away; this may be a read error. The V and J genes are TRBV7-2 and TRBJ2-1; D is uncertain. V gave up 1 base and J gave up 13 bases, with 14 bases separating them. The germline V gene has CDR1 SGHTA and CDR2 FQGNSA. The CDR3 is 13 amino acids. CDR3 in DNA: TGTGCCAGCAGCTTAGATTCACCGGGCGGACAGTTCTTC. Protein product: CASSLDSPGGQFF.

V and J are TRBV27 and TRBJ1-6; TRBD1 matches at 9 bases. The CDR3 is 17 residues long. The J segment lost 11 bases and the V segment lost 5 bases, leaving 16 bases of the junction unmatched. The germline CDR1 and CDR2 sequences are MNHEY and SMNVEV (reference sequence). The CDR3 DNA sequence: TGTGCCAGCAGTCCTCTCAGGACAGGGGAATATCATCCACCCCTCCACTTT. It codes for CASSPLRTGEYHPPLHF.

The chain recombines TRBV2 with TRBJ1-6; TRBD1 matches 11 bases. The germline V gene encodes CDR1 SNHLY and CDR2 FYNNEI. The V gene end was trimmed by 5 bases and the J gene end by 7 bases; junction bases not matched to a gene: 1. This CDR3 comprises 14 residues. CDR3 in amino acids: CASSRDRGNSPLHF. CDR3 DNA: TGTGCCAGCAGTCGGGACAGGGGGAATTCACCCCTCCACTTT.

This clonotype was seen a few times. The rearrangement links TRBV5-4 to TRBJ2-2, with 7 bases matching TRBD1. J lost 5 bases, V lost 4 bases, and 8 bases had no gene match. Germline V gene data show CDR1 as SGHNT and CDR2 as YYREEE (reference sequence). The CDR3 runs to 15 residues. CDR3 coding DNA: TGTGCCAGCAGCGACGGGACAGTAAGGACCGGGGAGCTGTTTTTT. This translates into CASSDGTVRTGELFF.

This clonotype was seen repeatedly, ten times or more. The V gene is TRBV9, the J gene TRBJ2-1, with D possibly TRBD2 on 6 matching bases. Germline CDR1 is SGDLS and CDR2 is YYNGEE. The CDR3 is 16 residues long. V lost 0 bases and J 5 bases, leaving 15 bases between the germline ends. CDR3 in amino acids: CASSVATGLFDNEQFF. The CDR3 coding sequence is TGTGCCAGCAGCGTAGCTACGGGACTCTTCGACAATGAGCAGTTCTTC. Together with reference TRBV9 and TRBJ2-1, the CDR3 gives the full variable domain: DSGVTQTPKHLITATGQRVTLRCSPRSGDLSVYWYQQSLDQGLQFLIQYYNGEERAKGNILERFSAQQFPDLHSELNLSSLELGDSALYFCASSVATGLFDNEQFFGPGTRLTVL.

This clonotype was seen ten or more times. For the CDR3, the DNA is TGTGCCACCAGCAGGGATATAGCCGGGACAGGGTCGAACTATGGCTACACCTTC. Translated, it gives CATSRDIAGTGSNYGYTF. V is TRBV15 and J is TRBJ1-2, with 9 nucleotides matching TRBD1. Trimming at V came to 3 bases and at J to 2 bases, leaving 13 bases not matched to a gene. This CDR3 spans 18 amino acids. In germline, CDR1 is LNHNV, CDR2 YYDKDF (reference sequence).